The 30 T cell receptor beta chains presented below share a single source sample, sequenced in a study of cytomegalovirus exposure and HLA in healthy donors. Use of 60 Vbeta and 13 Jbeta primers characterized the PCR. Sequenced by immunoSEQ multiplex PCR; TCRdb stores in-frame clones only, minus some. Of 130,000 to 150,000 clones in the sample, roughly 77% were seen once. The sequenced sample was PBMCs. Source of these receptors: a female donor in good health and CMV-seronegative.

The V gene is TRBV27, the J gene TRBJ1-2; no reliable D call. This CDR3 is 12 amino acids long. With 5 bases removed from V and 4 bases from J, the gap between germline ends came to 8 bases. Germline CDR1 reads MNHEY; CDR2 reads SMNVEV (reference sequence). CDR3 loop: CASSPGGYGYTF. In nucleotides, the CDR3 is TGTGCCAGCAGTCCCGGTGGCTATGGCTACACCTTC.

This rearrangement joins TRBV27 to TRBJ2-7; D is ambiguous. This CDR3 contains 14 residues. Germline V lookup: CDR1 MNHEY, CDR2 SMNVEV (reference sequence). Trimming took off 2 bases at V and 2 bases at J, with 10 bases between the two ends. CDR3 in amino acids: CASSLHSSTYEQYF. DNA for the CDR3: TGTGCCAGCAGTTTACACAGTTCGACCTACGAGCAGTACTTC.

CDR3 region: CASSRPGASLSSYEQYF. The CDR3 DNA follows: TGTGCCAGCAGCCGCCCTGGGGCCTCCCTGAGCTCCTACGAGCAGTACTTC. J is TRBJ2-7 and V is TRBV4-2; D is possibly TRBD1 (5 bases). The germline CDR1 and CDR2 sequences are LGHNA and YNFKEQ. The CDR3 is 17 residues long. V was cut by 4 bases and J by 0 bases, with 19 bases left in between.

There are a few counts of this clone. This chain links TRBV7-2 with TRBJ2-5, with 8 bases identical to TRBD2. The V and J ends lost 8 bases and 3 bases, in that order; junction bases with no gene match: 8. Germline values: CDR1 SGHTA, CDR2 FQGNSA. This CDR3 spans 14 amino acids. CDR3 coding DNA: TGTGCCAGCTCAACGATGCGGGGGGAAGAGACCCAGTACTTC. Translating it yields CASSTMRGEETQYF.

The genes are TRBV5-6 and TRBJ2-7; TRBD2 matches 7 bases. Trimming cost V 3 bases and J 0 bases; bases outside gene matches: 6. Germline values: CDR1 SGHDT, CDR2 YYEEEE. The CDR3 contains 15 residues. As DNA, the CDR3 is TGTGCCAGCAGCTCGAATCCTAGCGGCTCCTACGAGCAGTACTTC. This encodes CASSSNPSGSYEQYF.

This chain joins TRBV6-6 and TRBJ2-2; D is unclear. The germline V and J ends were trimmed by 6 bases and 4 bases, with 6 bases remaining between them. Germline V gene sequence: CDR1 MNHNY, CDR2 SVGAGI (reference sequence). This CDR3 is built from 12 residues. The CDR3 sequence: CASRRITGELFF. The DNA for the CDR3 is TGTGCCAGCAGGAGGATCACCGGGGAGCTGTTTTTT.

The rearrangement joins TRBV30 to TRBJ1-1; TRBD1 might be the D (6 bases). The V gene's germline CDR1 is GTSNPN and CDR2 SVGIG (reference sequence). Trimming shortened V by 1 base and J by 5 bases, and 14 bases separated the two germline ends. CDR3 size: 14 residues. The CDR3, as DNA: TGTGCCTGGAGTGCGACAGGCGGGGGGACTGAAGCTTTCTTT. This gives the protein CAWSATGGGTEAFF.

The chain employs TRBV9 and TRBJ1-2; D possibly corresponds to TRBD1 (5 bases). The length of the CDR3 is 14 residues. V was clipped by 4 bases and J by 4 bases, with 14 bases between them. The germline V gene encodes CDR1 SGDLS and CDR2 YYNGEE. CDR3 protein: CASSPDQGFYGYTF. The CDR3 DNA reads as TGTGCCAGCAGCCCAGACCAGGGATTCTATGGCTACACCTTC.

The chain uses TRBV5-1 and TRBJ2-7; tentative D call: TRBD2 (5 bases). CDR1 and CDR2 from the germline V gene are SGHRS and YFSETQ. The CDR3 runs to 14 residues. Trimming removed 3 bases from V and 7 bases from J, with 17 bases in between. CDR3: CASSSHGGSWEQYF. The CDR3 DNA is TGCGCCAGCAGCTCCCATGGAGGCTCATGGGAGCAGTACTTC.

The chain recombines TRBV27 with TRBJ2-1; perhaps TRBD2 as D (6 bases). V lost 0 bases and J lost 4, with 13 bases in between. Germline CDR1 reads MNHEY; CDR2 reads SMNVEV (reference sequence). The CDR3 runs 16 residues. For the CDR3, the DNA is TGTGCCAGCAGTTTATCGGCGGCGGAGGGATACAATGAGCAGTTCTTC. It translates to CASSLSAAEGYNEQFF.

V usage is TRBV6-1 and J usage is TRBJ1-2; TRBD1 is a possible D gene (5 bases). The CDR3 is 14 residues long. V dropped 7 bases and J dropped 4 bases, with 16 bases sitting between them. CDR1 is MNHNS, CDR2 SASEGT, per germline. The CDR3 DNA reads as TGTGCCAGCACCGACGTCCCGGGGGGCTATGGCTACACCTTC. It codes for CASTDVPGGYGYTF.

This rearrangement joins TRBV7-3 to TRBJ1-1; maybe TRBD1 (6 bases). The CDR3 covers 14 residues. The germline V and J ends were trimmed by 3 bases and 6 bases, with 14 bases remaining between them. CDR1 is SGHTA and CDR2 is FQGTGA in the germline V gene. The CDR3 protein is CASSFRGAEAEAFF. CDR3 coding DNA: TGTGCCAGCAGCTTCAGGGGTGCAGAGGCTGAAGCTTTCTTT.

CDR3 coding DNA: TGCGCCAGCAGCCAGGACAGGGGGTCGGACACCGGGGAGCTGTTTTTT. It is translated as CASSQDRGSDTGELFF. The chain recombines TRBV4-3 with TRBJ2-2; 10 bases match TRBD1. The length of the CDR3 is 16 residues. The junction had 4 bases not matched to a gene; V was cut back by 3 bases and J by 3 bases. Germline CDR1 and CDR2: LGHNA and YSLEER.

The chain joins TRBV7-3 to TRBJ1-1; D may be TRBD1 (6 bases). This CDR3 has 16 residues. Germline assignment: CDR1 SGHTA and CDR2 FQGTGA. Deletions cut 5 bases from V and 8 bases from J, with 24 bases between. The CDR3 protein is CASSPSRTVGVGEAFF. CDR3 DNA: TGTGCCAGCAGCCCATCTAGGACAGTCGGGGTTGGGGAAGCTTTCTTT.

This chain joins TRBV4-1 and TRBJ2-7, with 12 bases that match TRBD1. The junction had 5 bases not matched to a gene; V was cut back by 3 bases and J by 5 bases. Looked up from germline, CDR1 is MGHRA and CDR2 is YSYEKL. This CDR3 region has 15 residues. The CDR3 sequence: CASSHPGQGANEQYF. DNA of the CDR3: TGCGCCAGCAGCCACCCGGGACAGGGGGCCAACGAGCAGTACTTC.

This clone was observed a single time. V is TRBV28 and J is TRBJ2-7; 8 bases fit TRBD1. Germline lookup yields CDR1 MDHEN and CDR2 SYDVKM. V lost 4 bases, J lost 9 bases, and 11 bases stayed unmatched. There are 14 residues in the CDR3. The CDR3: CASSSRQGPGWQYF. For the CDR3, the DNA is TGTGCCAGCAGTTCGAGACAGGGGCCCGGGTGGCAGTACTTC.

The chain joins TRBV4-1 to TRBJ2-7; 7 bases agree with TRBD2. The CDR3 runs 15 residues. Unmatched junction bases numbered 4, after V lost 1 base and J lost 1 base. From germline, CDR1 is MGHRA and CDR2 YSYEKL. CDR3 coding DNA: TGCGCCAGCAGCCAAGGGGAGGGCCTGTCCTACGAGCAGTACTTC. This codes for CASSQGEGLSYEQYF.

The CDR3 nucleotides read TGCGCCAGCAGCGTTAGCGGGAGGGCCCGCGCGCAGTACTTC. Residues: CASSVSGRARAQYF. The rearrangement joins TRBV5-1 to TRBJ2-7; 11 bases map to TRBD2. This CDR3 comprises 14 residues. Germline V lookup: CDR1 SGHRS, CDR2 YFSETQ. J gave up 9 bases and V 4 bases, and 9 bases lay outside the gene matches.

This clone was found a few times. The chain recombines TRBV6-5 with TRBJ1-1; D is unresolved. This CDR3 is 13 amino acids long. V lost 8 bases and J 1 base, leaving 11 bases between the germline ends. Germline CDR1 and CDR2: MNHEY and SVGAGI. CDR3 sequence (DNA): TGTGCCAGCTCTAGAGGGCGGAACACTGAAGCTTTCTTT. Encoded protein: CASSRGRNTEAFF.

The CDR3 region has the DNA TGTGCCAGCAGCTTGGGGGGGACAGAAACCTACGAGCAGTACTTC. Protein product: CASSLGGTETYEQYF. This chain uses TRBV5-5 with TRBJ2-7; TRBD1 aligns across 7 bases. The length of the CDR3 is 15 residues. The J segment lost 2 bases and the V segment lost 0 bases, leaving 5 bases of the junction unmatched. Germline V CDR1 and CDR2: SGHKS, YYEKEE (reference sequence).

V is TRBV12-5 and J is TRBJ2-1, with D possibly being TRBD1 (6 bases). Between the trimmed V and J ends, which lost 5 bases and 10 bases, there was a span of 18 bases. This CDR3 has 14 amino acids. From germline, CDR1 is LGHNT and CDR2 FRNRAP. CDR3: CASGLLRGGSEQFF. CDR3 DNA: TGTGCTAGTGGTCTCCTACGAGGGGGATCAGAGCAGTTCTTC.

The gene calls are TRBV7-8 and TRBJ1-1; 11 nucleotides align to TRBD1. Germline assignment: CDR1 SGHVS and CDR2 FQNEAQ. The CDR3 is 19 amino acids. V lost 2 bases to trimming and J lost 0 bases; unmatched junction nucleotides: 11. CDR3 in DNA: TGTGCCAGCAGCTTAACCCGGACAGGGGGCTTTACAGTGAACACTGAAGCTTTCTTT. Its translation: CASSLTRTGGFTVNTEAFF.

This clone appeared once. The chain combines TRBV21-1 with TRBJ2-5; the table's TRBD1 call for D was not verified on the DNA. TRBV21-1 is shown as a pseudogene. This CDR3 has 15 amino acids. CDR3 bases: TGTGCCAGCAGTAAAAGGGGGCACACCCAAGAGACCCAGTACTTC. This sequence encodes CASSKRGHTQETQYF.

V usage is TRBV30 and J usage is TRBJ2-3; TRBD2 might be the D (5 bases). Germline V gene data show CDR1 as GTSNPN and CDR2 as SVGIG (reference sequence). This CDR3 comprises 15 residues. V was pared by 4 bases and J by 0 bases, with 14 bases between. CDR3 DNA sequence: TGTGCCTGGACGGCGAGAGGGTCTAGCACAGATACGCAGTATTTT. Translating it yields CAWTARGSSTDTQYF.

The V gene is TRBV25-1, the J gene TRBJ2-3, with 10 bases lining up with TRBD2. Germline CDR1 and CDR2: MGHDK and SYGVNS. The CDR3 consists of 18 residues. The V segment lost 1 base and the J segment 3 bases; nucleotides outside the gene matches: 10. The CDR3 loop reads CASSESRGLALRTDTQYF. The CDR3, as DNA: TGTGCCAGCAGTGAATCGAGGGGACTAGCGTTACGGACAGATACGCAGTATTTT.

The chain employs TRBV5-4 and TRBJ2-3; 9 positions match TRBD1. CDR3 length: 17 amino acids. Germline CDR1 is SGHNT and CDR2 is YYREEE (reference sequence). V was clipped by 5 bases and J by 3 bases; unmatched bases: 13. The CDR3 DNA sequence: TGTGCCAGCAGTTCGGGGACAGGGAGGGGCCTGACAGATACGCAGTATTTT. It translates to CASSSGTGRGLTDTQYF.

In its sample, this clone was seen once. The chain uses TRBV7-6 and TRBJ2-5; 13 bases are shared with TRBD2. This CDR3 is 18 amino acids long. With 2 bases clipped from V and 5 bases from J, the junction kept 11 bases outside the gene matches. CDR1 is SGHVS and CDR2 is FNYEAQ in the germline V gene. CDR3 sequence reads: CASSLRGLAGWTGETQYF. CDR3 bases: TGTGCCAGCAGCTTAAGGGGACTAGCGGGATGGACGGGGGAGACCCAGTACTTC.

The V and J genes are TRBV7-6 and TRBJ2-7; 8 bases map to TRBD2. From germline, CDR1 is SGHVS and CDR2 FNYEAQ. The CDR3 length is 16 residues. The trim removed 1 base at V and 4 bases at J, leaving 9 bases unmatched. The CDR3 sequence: CASSLERRGGGYEQYF. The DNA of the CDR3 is TGTGCCAGCAGCTTAGAACGTCGGGGGGGCGGGTACGAGCAGTACTTC.

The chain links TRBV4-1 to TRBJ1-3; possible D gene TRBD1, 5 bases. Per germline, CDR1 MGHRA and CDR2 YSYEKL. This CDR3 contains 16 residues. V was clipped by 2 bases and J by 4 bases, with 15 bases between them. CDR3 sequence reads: CASSQLARVAGNTIYF. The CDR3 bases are TGCGCCAGCAGCCAACTGGCCAGGGTGGCAGGAAACACCATATATTTT.

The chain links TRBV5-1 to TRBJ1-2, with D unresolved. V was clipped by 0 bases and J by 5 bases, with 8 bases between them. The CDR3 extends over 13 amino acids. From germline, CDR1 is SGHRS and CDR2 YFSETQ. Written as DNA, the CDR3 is TGCGCCAGCAGCTTGGCCTCCAGTTATGGCTACACCTTC. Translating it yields CASSLASSYGYTF.